What follows are 32 T cell receptor beta chains derived from one specimen sequenced in a study of T cells in Graves' hyperthyroidism and ophthalmopathy. RNA transcripts gave rise to amplified TCR beta CDR3 regions. The HTBI primer set served for first-round RT-PCR of the TCR CDR3. TCRdb reanalysed the multiplex PCR reads using MiXCR and keeps one entry per CDR3 protein. The table records hundreds of thousands of distinct CDR3 sequences, roughly a sixth of them present only once. What was sequenced was blood. These receptors all come from a woman between 50 and 59 years old with Graves' hyperthyroidism that later progressed to Graves' ophthalmopathy.

The chain has TRBV20-1 and TRBJ2-1; 8 nucleotides agree with TRBD2. V was clipped by 3 bases and J by 2 bases; unmatched bases: 9. There are 16 residues in the CDR3. Germline V gene sequence: CDR1 DFQATT, CDR2 SNEGSKA (reference sequence). As DNA, the CDR3 is TGCAGTGCTAGTCGGGTGCGGGGGGCGGCCTACAATGAGCAGTTCTTC. Translating it yields CSASRVRGAAYNEQFF.

This clonotype was seen only a few times. The chain combines TRBV3-1 with TRBJ2-1, with TRBD1 as a possible D gene (6 bases). Trimming cost V 0 bases and J 2 bases, with 14 bases left between them. The CDR3 has 17 amino acids. Germline-derived CDR1 and CDR2 are LGHDT and YNNKEL (reference sequence). CDR3 residues: CASSQESGQRAYNEQFF. The CDR3 DNA reads TGTGCCAGCAGCCAAGAATCTGGACAGAGAGCCTACAATGAGCAGTTCTTC.

This clonotype has just a few counts. The chain is built from TRBV6-2 or TRBV6-3 and TRBJ2-3, with no clear D. This CDR3 is 11 amino acids long. V was cut by 3 bases and J by 4 bases, with 2 bases left in between. CDR1 and CDR2 from the germline V gene are MNHEY and SVGEGT. The CDR3 nucleotides are TGTGCCAGCAGTTATCCAGATACGCAGTATTTT. Translated: CASSYPDTQYF.

The CDR3 DNA follows: TGTGCCAGCAGCTTACTAGCGGGGGCCTCGTTCGAGCAGTACTTC. It yields the protein CASSLLAGASFEQYF. The rearrangement links TRBV11-2 to TRBJ2-7; 10 bases map to TRBD2. Germline V lookup: CDR1 SGHAT, CDR2 FQNNGV. The V segment lost 2 bases and the J segment 6 bases; nucleotides outside the gene matches: 7. The CDR3 has 15 amino acids.

This clonotype was counted between two and nine times. CDR3 nucleotides: TGTGCCAGCAGCCAGGATGGACTAAGGCGCTACGAGCAGTACTTC. This gives the protein CASSQDGLRRYEQYF. The chain joins TRBV14 to TRBJ2-7, with D possibly matching TRBD2 (6 bases). Germline loops: CDR1 SGHDN, CDR2 FVKESK. CDR3 length equals 15 residues. Trimming left V 3 bases short and J 3 bases short, with 15 bases between.

This clonotype has a count of ten or more. The rearrangement links TRBV30 to TRBJ2-1; unclear D gene. The length of the CDR3 is 11 residues. Germline-derived CDR1 and CDR2 are GTSNPN and SVGIG (reference sequence). Trimming pared 2 bases from V and 10 bases from J, leaving 9 bases between. The CDR3 sequence: CAWSLLDEQFF. CDR3 in DNA: TGTGCCTGGAGTTTGTTGGACGAGCAGTTCTTC.

This clonotype was found a few times. The chain is built from TRBV19 and TRBJ1-2; possibly TRBD1 for D (5 bases). The germline CDR1 and CDR2 sequences are LNHDA and SQIVND (reference sequence). This CDR3 region has 16 residues. Trimming took off 3 bases at V and 0 bases at J, with 14 bases between the two ends. CDR3 sequence: CASSIWPGGANYGYTF. The CDR3 nucleotides are TGTGCCAGTAGTATCTGGCCCGGGGGAGCTAACTATGGCTACACCTTC.

This clonotype was observed a few times. The chain combines TRBV7-9 with TRBJ1-2; TRBD1 matches at 10 bases. Unmatched junction bases numbered 10, after V lost 7 bases and J lost 5 bases. CDR3 length: 15 amino acids. Per germline, CDR1 SEHNR and CDR2 FQNEAQ (reference sequence). The CDR3 spells CASKKGTGERYGYTF. As DNA, the CDR3 is TGTGCCAGCAAAAAGGGGACAGGGGAGAGGTATGGCTACACCTTC.

A few counts support this clonotype. The chain combines TRBV12-3 or TRBV12-4 with TRBJ2-1, with a possible D match to TRBD1 (6 bases). Trimming left V 10 bases short and J 6 bases short, with 13 bases between. This CDR3 is 12 amino acids long. CDR3 protein: CATLQGLNEQFF. The CDR3 region has the DNA TGTGCCACGCTACAGGGCCTCAATGAGCAGTTCTTC.

V gene TRBV5-4 combines with J gene TRBJ2-3, with D perhaps TRBD1 (5 bases). V lost 0 bases and J 3 bases, leaving 11 bases between the germline ends. Germline CDR1 reads SGHNT; CDR2 reads YYREEE (reference sequence). The CDR3 has 15 amino acids. CDR3 sequence (DNA): TGTGCCAGCAGCTTGGGCAGGGTAGTAACAGATACGCAGTATTTT. It encodes CASSLGRVVTDTQYF. Full variable domain (remainder filled in from reference TRBV5-4 and TRBJ2-3): ETGVTQSPTHLIKTRGQQVTLRCSSQSGHNTVSWYQQALGQGPQFIFQYYREEENGRGNFPPRFSGLQFPNYSSELNVNALELDDSALYLCASSLGRVVTDTQYFGPGTRLTVL.

This clonotype showed up many times. The chain has TRBV18 and TRBJ1-2; D is undetermined. Germline CDR1 KGHSH, CDR2 LQKENI. The CDR3 consists of 13 residues. The ends were cut back, 3 bases at V and 2 bases at J, with 7 bases in the middle. CDR3: CASSPKDNYGYTF. CDR3 bases: TGTGCCAGCTCACCCAAAGACAACTATGGCTACACCTTC.

This clonotype was found a few times. The V call is TRBV30, the J call TRBJ1-5, with D unclear. Trimming stripped 0 bases from V and 4 bases from J, with 7 bases between. This CDR3 is 13 amino acids long. Germline V gene lookup returns CDR1 GTSNPN and CDR2 SVGIG (reference sequence). CDR3 in amino acids: CAWSVEENQPQHF. CDR3 DNA sequence: TGTGCCTGGAGTGTTGAGGAGAATCAGCCCCAGCATTTT.

Ten or more counts support this clonotype. The J gene is TRBJ1-1, the V gene TRBV7-3; unclear D gene. Deletions cut 2 bases from V and 3 bases from J, with 7 bases between. This CDR3 has 13 amino acids. The germline CDR1 and CDR2 sequences are SGHTA and FQGTGA. In DNA, the CDR3 is TGTGCCAGCAGCTTATACCCGGACACTGAAGCTTTCTTT. Translation: CASSLYPDTEAFF.

This clonotype was observed a handful of times. CDR3 sequence: CSARDPRWGGKQFF. The CDR3 DNA sequence: TGCAGTGCTAGAGATCCACGATGGGGGGGGAAGCAGTTCTTC. The chain links TRBV20-1 to TRBJ2-1; 7 bases are a match to TRBD2. CDR1 and CDR2 (germline): DFQATT, SNEGSKA (reference sequence). Trimming at V came to 0 bases and at J to 11 bases, leaving 10 bases not matched to a gene. The CDR3 runs to 14 residues.

This clonotype was counted ten times or more. The chain has TRBV12-3 or TRBV12-4 and TRBJ2-1, with D possibly matching TRBD1 (6 bases). Trimming shortened V by 5 bases and J by 1 base, and 9 bases separated the two germline ends. The CDR3 extends over 14 amino acids. The CDR3 nucleotides are TGTGCCAGCAGTGGAGGACAGTCCTACAATGAGCAGTTCTTC. This sequence encodes CASSGGQSYNEQFF.

This clonotype was seen only a few times. The chain combines TRBV18 with TRBJ2-4; maybe TRBD2 (7 bases). The germline gives CDR1 KGHSH, CDR2 LQKENI. The CDR3 consists of 15 residues. Trimming pared 8 bases from V and 4 bases from J, leaving 18 bases between. The CDR3, as DNA: TGTGCCAGCAGCATTCGCGGGGGCCCTAAAAACATTCAGTACTTC. Translated, it gives CASSIRGGPKNIQYF.

The chain uses TRBV20-1 and TRBJ2-4, with TRBD1 as a possible D gene (5 bases). V was shortened by 3 bases and J by 0 bases, with 12 bases between the two germline ends. CDR3 size: 15 residues. Germline V gene data show CDR1 as DFQATT and CDR2 as SNEGSKA (reference sequence). CDR3 sequence (DNA): TGCAGTGCTAGTTCCGGCAGGGAAGCCAAAAACATTCAGTACTTC. It is translated as CSASSGREAKNIQYF.

The table lists this clonotype with a few counts. The DNA for the CDR3 is TGTGCCTGGAGTAGGGGAAGGGCCAATCAGCCCCAGCATTTT. Translating gives CAWSRGRANQPQHF. V and J are TRBV30 and TRBJ1-5, with D tentatively TRBD1 (5 bases). V was clipped by 2 bases and J by 3 bases, with 11 bases between them. The CDR3 sequence is 14 residues long. The germline gives CDR1 GTSNPN, CDR2 SVGIG (reference sequence).

The chain uses TRBV27 and TRBJ2-2, with D hard to call. V was cut by 1 base and J by 4 bases, with 7 bases left in between. The CDR3 length is 14 residues. Per germline, CDR1 MNHEY and CDR2 SMNVEV (reference sequence). The CDR3 region has the DNA TGTGCCAGCAGTTTATGGCTCAGCACCGGGGAGCTGTTTTTT. Residues: CASSLWLSTGELFF.

The chain has TRBV6-5 and TRBJ2-3; D call uncertain. The CDR3 covers 18 residues. V was shortened by 0 bases and J by 0 bases, with 16 bases between the two germline ends. Germline CDR1 is MNHEY and CDR2 is SVGAGI. For the CDR3, the DNA is TGTGCCAGCAGTTACTCGTATCGGGCAGACTTTAGCACAGATACGCAGTATTTT. Its protein product is CASSYSYRADFSTDTQYF.

A few counts support this clonotype. The chain links TRBV6-5 to TRBJ2-1, with 8 bases matching TRBD1. V lost 10 bases, J lost 5 bases, and 7 bases stayed unmatched. Germline V gives CDR1 MNHEY, CDR2 SVGAGI. CDR3 length: 13 amino acids. This CDR3 is CATRTGTHNEQFF. The DNA for the CDR3 is TGTGCCACCCGGACAGGGACCCACAATGAGCAGTTCTTC.

This clonotype has only a few counts. V is TRBV10-1 and J is TRBJ2-7, with D possibly TRBD1 on 6 matching bases. Germline loops: CDR1 WNHNN, CDR2 SYGVQD (reference sequence). This CDR3 region has 14 residues. The V end was cut by 6 bases, the J end by 2 bases, with 14 bases between. The chain's CDR3 is CASSASGQTYEQYF. In DNA, the CDR3 is TGCGCCAGCAGCGCTTCGGGACAAACCTACGAGCAGTACTTC.

This clonotype appeared many times. The chain uses TRBV7-2 and TRBJ2-7; D is unresolved. The V and J ends lost 5 bases and 4 bases respectively, with 9 bases between them. The CDR3 is 12 residues long. The germline V gene has CDR1 SGHTA and CDR2 FQGNSA. The CDR3 DNA sequence: TGTGCCAGCAGCCCGTTGGTATACGAGCAGTACTTC. Amino acids: CASSPLVYEQYF. Looking up the rest from reference TRBV7-2 and TRBJ2-7 gives the full variable domain: GAGVSQSPSNKVTEKGKDVELRCDPISGHTALYWYRQSLGQGLEFLIYFQGNSAPDKSGLPSDRFSAERTGGSVSTLTIQRTQQEDSAVYLCASSPLVYEQYFGPGTRLTVT.

This rearrangement joins TRBV20-1 to TRBJ2-2; TRBD1 might be the D (5 bases). CDR1 is DFQATT, CDR2 SNEGSKA, per germline (reference sequence). This CDR3 comprises 15 residues. With 0 bases removed from V and 0 bases from J, the gap between germline ends came to 8 bases. The CDR3 sequence: CSAREGRANTGELFF. The CDR3 DNA reads TGCAGTGCTAGAGAGGGCAGGGCGAACACCGGGGAGCTGTTTTTT.

This clonotype was counted at least ten times. The rearrangement links TRBV5-1 to TRBJ2-3; 8 bases map to TRBD2. J gave up 4 bases and V 8 bases, and 6 bases lay outside the gene matches. There are 13 residues in the CDR3. Germline CDR1 and CDR2: SGHRS and YFSETQ. The CDR3 spells CASSLADPDTQYF. The DNA for the CDR3 is TGCGCCAGTTCACTAGCGGATCCAGATACGCAGTATTTT. Using reference TRBV5-1 and TRBJ2-3 for the parts outside the CDR3, the full variable domain is KAGVTQTPRYLIKTRGQQVTLSCSPISGHRSVSWYQQTPGQGLQFLFEYFSETQRNKGNFPGRFSGRQFSNSRSEMNVSTLELGDSALYLCASSLADPDTQYFGPGTRLTVL.

V is TRBV9 and J is TRBJ2-5; 7 bases fit TRBD2. The CDR3 consists of 17 residues. J gave up 0 bases and V 4 bases, and 12 bases lay outside the gene matches. Germline CDR1 reads SGDLS; CDR2 reads YYNGEE. CDR3 residues: CASSRRGREGYQETQYF. Here the CDR3 DNA reads TGTGCCAGCAGCCGGAGGGGCAGGGAGGGGTACCAAGAGACCCAGTACTTC.

This clonotype came up many times. This chain connects TRBV5-1 to TRBJ2-7; TRBD1 might be the D (5 bases). The CDR3 sequence is 15 residues long. Germline CDR1 is SGHRS and CDR2 is YFSETQ. V gave up 5 bases and J gave up 4 bases, with 19 bases separating them. CDR3 bases: TGCGCCAGCAGGGCGACCCTGGCAGGGCCGTACGAGCAGTACTTC. This codes for CASRATLAGPYEQYF.

This clonotype was observed a handful of times. V is TRBV6-2 or TRBV6-3 and J is TRBJ2-1; maybe TRBD1 (6 bases). V was pared by 7 bases and J by 6 bases, with 16 bases between. This CDR3 region has 14 residues. The germline gives CDR1 MNHEY, CDR2 SVGEGT. This CDR3 is CASINQGYLNEQFF. CDR3 in DNA: TGTGCCAGCATCAACCAGGGGTATCTCAATGAGCAGTTCTTC.

This clonotype was recorded many times. The chain combines TRBV20-1 with TRBJ2-7; no definite D call. Trimming removed 5 bases from V and 4 bases from J, with 21 bases in between. Germline V gene sequence: CDR1 DFQATT, CDR2 SNEGSKA (reference sequence). CDR3 length: 15 residues. The CDR3 loop is CSASLSFGRRYEQYF. CDR3 bases: TGCAGTGCTTCCTTAAGTTTTGGCCGTCGTTACGAGCAGTACTTC.

The CDR3 loop is CAIRDLSYEQYF. CDR3 sequence (DNA): TGTGCCATCAGGGACCTTTCCTACGAGCAGTACTTC. V is TRBV6-1 and J is TRBJ2-7; the D call may be TRBD1 or TRBD2 (5 bases each). CDR1 and CDR2 (germline): MNHNS, SASEGT. The CDR3 sequence is 12 residues long. Trimming left V 10 bases short and J 1 base short, with 11 bases between.

The sample holds many counts of this clonotype. V and J are TRBV6-1 and TRBJ1-6; D remains unclear. The V gene lost 7 bases and the J gene lost 6 bases, with 10 bases spanning the gap. Germline V lookup: CDR1 MNHNS, CDR2 SASEGT. This CDR3 spans 13 amino acids. CDR3 sequence reads: CASTTRLNSPLHF. CDR3 sequence (DNA): TGTGCCAGCACCACGCGGCTTAATTCACCCCTCCACTTT.

The table lists this clonotype with many counts. The rearrangement joins TRBV5-1 to TRBJ2-7; 9 nucleotides line up with TRBD1. V gave up 7 bases and J gave up 2 bases; unmatched junction bases: 4. Per germline, CDR1 SGHRS and CDR2 YFSETQ. This CDR3 has 13 amino acids. The CDR3 DNA follows: TGCGCCAGCGGACGGGACAGGGCCTACGAGCAGTACTTC. This translates into CASGRDRAYEQYF.